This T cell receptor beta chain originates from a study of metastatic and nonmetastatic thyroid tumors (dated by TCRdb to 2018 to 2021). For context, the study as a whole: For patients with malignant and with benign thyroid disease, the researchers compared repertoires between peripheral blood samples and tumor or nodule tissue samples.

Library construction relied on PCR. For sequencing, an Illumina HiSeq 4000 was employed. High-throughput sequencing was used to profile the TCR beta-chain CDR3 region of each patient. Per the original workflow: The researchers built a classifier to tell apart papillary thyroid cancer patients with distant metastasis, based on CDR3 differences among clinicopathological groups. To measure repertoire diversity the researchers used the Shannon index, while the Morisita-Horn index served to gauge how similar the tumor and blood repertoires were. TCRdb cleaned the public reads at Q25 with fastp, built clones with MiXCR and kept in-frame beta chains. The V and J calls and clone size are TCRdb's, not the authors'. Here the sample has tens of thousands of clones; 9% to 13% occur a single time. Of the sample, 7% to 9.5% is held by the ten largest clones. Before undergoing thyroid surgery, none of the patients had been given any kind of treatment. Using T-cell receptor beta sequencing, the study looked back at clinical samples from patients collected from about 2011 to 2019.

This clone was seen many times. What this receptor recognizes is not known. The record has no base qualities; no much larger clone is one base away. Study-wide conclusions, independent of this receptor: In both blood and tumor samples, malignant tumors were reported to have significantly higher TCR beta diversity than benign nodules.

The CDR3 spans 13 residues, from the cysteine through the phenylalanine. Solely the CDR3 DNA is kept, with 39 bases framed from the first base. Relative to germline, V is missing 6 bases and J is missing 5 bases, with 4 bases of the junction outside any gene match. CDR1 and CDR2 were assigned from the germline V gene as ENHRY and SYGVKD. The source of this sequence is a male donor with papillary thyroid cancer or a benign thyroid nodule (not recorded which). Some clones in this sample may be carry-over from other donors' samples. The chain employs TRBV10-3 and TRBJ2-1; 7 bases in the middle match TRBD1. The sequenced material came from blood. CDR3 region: CAISEDRNNEQFF. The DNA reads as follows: TGTGCCATCAGCGAGGACAGGAACAATGAGCAGTTCTTC.